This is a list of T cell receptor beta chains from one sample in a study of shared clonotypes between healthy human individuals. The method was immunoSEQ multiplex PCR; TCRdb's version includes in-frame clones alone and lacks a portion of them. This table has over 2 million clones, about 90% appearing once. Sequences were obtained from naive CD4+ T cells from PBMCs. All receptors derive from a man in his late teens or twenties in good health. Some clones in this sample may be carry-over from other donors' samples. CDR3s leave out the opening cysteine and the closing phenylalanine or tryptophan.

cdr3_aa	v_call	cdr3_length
ASLGGGSTYEQY	TRBV28	12
ASSGRKDSGQETQY	TRBV11-2	14
ASSLWQGGLYEQY	TRBV27	13
ASSSLAGGHNEQF	TRBV7-2	13
ASSLLFGQSSSYEQY	TRBV7-3	15
ASRASTDTQY	TRBV28	10
ASSQRINRLQTSTDTQY	TRBV14	17
ASSSPRLSGNTIY	TRBV6-5	13
ASSLEGTRTYEQY	TRBV5-1	13
ASSYSKDRGMEQY	TRBV6-5	13
ASSLGAAGNTIY	TRBV28	12
ASSRGGANQETQY	TRBV7-2	13
ASSYRYGSYEQY	TRBV6-6	12
AISPRANQPQH	TRBV10-3	11
ASSSGQGTHNEQF	TRBV5-1	13
ASSLQLKGVPGANVLT	TRBV28	16